These 24 T cell receptor beta chains were sequenced from one sample in a study of T cell responses to AZD1222 COVID-19 vaccine. Assay: immunoSEQ multiplex PCR; the TCRdb copy retains only in-frame clones and omits some. This sample yields 150,000 to 200,000 clones, of which about 92% are seen a single time; around 9.3% belongs to the top ten. This sample comprised peripheral blood, obtained on day 0 of AZD1222 vaccination. The receptors come from an adult in good health.

The chain joins TRBV2 to TRBJ1-5; the match to TRBD1 covers 8 bases. CDR1 SNHLY and CDR2 FYNNEI come from the germline V gene. The CDR3 consists of 15 residues. V lost 7 bases and J lost 3; bases outside the gene matches: 8. The CDR3 reads CASTRGQGDNQPQHF. CDR3 DNA: TGTGCCAGCACCCGTGGACAGGGAGACAATCAGCCCCAGCATTTT.

The CDR3 region is CASSTRGVPEAFF. CDR3 DNA: TGTGCCAGTAGTACCCGGGGGGTCCCTGAAGCTTTCTTT. The rearrangement links TRBV19 to TRBJ1-1, with D possibly being TRBD1 (5 bases). Germline CDR1 is LNHDA and CDR2 is SQIVND (reference sequence). V lost 4 bases to trimming and J lost 6 bases, with 12 bases between them. The CDR3 is 13 amino acids.

The V gene is TRBV27, the J gene TRBJ2-2; TRBD1 matches 7 bases. Germline CDR1 is MNHEY and CDR2 is SMNVEV (reference sequence). The V segment lost 6 bases and the J segment 5 bases; nucleotides outside the gene matches: 0. The length of the CDR3 is 12 residues. CDR3 DNA: TGTGCCAGCAGGACAGGGACCGGGGAGCTGTTTTTT. It encodes CASRTGTGELFF.

The CDR3 nucleotides are TGCAGTGCCCCGAGGGGTGGGCAGTTCTTC. Its translation: CSAPRGGQFF. V gene TRBV20-1 combines with J gene TRBJ2-1; the D gene could be TRBD1 or TRBD2 (5 bases each). Trimming took 6 bases from V and 12 from J, leaving 12 bases between them. Germline V gene data show CDR1 as DFQATT and CDR2 as SNEGSKA (reference sequence). The CDR3 spans 10 residues.

The V gene is TRBV5-5, the J gene TRBJ2-2, with a possible D match to TRBD1 (5 bases). The germline V and J ends were trimmed by 1 base and 7 bases, with 11 bases remaining between them. CDR3 length equals 14 residues. Looked up from germline, CDR1 is SGHKS and CDR2 is YYEKEE (reference sequence). As DNA, the CDR3 is TGTGCCAGCAGCTTGAACCAGGGTATCGGGGAGCTGTTTTTT. Protein product: CASSLNQGIGELFF.

This sequence joins TRBV18 and TRBJ2-3, with a tentative D call TRBD1 (6 bases). The CDR3 runs 15 residues. The ends were cut back, 3 bases at V and 0 bases at J, with 10 bases in the middle. Germline V gives CDR1 KGHSH, CDR2 LQKENI. CDR3 protein: CASSPRTVSTDTQYF. The DNA of the CDR3 is TGTGCCAGCTCACCTAGGACAGTGAGCACAGATACGCAGTATTTT.

The chain carries TRBV27 and TRBJ1-6; perhaps TRBD1 as D (5 bases). The CDR3 has 14 amino acids. V lost 3 bases, J lost 6 bases, and 9 bases lay in between. Germline V lookup: CDR1 MNHEY, CDR2 SMNVEV (reference sequence). The DNA of the CDR3 is TGTGCCAGCAGTTTTGGGACTGGTAATTCACCCCTCCACTTT. Translating gives CASSFGTGNSPLHF.

The V call is TRBV5-1, the J call TRBJ2-3; D gene unclear. Trimming took 0 bases from V and 0 from J, leaving 14 bases between them. The CDR3 sequence is 17 residues long. CDR1 is SGHRS, CDR2 YFSETQ, per germline. The CDR3 is CASSLEALRGSTDTQYF. The CDR3, as DNA: TGCGCCAGCAGCTTGGAGGCCCTCCGAGGAAGCACAGATACGCAGTATTTT. The full variable domain, its missing parts supplied by reference TRBV5-1 and TRBJ2-3, is KAGVTQTPRYLIKTRGQQVTLSCSPISGHRSVSWYQQTPGQGLQFLFEYFSETQRNKGNFPGRFSGRQFSNSRSEMNVSTLELGDSALYLCASSLEALRGSTDTQYFGPGTRLTVL.

This clone has just a few counts. The CDR3 sequence is CASSQVQGYYNEQFF. The CDR3 DNA follows: TGTGCCAGCAGCCAAGTTCAGGGTTACTACAATGAGCAGTTCTTC. This sequence joins TRBV3-1 (or the pseudogene TRBV3-2) and TRBJ2-1; weak D call: TRBD1 (5 bases). Germline V gives CDR1 LGHDT, CDR2 YNNKEL (reference sequence). V dropped 1 base and J dropped 3 bases, with 10 bases sitting between them. The CDR3 consists of 15 residues.

This chain joins TRBV4-2 and TRBJ1-1, with a possible D match to TRBD1 (6 bases). CDR3 size: 14 residues. The germline gives CDR1 LGHNA, CDR2 YNFKEQ. Trimming cost V 0 bases and J 6 bases, with 11 bases left between them. CDR3 residues: CASSQERGHPEAFF. CDR3 bases: TGTGCCAGCAGCCAAGAACGGGGACACCCTGAAGCTTTCTTT.

This clone is a singleton in its sample. This CDR3 is CASSLQGTKETQYF. CDR3 DNA: TGTGCCAGCAGTCTCCAGGGCACCAAAGAGACCCAGTACTTC. The V and J genes are TRBV12-1 and TRBJ2-5; the DNA was not used to check the table's D call, TRBD1. TRBV12-1 corresponds to a pseudogene. This CDR3 region has 14 residues.

In this sample, this clone turned up once. The J gene is TRBJ2-7, the V gene TRBV27; D call uncertain. CDR1 MNHEY and CDR2 SMNVEV come from the germline V gene (reference sequence). The ends were cut back, 4 bases at V and 4 bases at J, with 5 bases in the middle. CDR3 length: 11 residues. This CDR3 reads CASSSIYEQYF. In DNA, the CDR3 is TGTGCCAGCAGTTCAATTTACGAGCAGTACTTC.

J is TRBJ2-2 and V is TRBV5-6; D gene uncertain. There are 13 residues in the CDR3. V dropped 2 bases and J dropped 5 bases, with 7 bases sitting between them. Germline V gives CDR1 SGHDT, CDR2 YYEEEE. The CDR3 DNA sequence: TGTGCCAGCAGCTTCGTGGAGACCGGGGAGCTGTTTTTT. It codes for CASSFVETGELFF. Filled out from reference TRBV5-6 and TRBJ2-2, the complete variable domain reads DAGVTQSPTHLIKTRGQQVTLRCSPKSGHDTVSWYQQALGQGPQFIFQYYEEEERQRGNFPDRFSGHQFPNYSSELNVNALLLGDSALYLCASSFVETGELFFGEGSRLTVL.

The rearrangement uses TRBV4-1 and TRBJ1-4; no reliable D call. With 1 base removed from V and 8 bases from J, the gap between germline ends came to 2 bases. The V gene's germline CDR1 is MGHRA and CDR2 YSYEKL. CDR3 length: 11 amino acids. CDR3 loop: CASSQGEKLFF. As DNA, the CDR3 is TGCGCCAGCAGCCAAGGGGAAAAACTGTTTTTT.

V usage is TRBV15 and J usage is TRBJ1-2; D is unresolved. Germline-derived CDR1 and CDR2 are LNHNV and YYDKDF (reference sequence). The length of the CDR3 is 15 residues. V was cut by 1 base and J by 1 base, with 10 bases left in between. In DNA, the CDR3 is TGTGCCACCAGCAGAGCCGTCAGGAGTAACTATGGCTACACCTTC. It is translated as CATSRAVRSNYGYTF. The whole variable domain, filled in from reference TRBV15 and TRBJ1-2, reads DAMVIQNPRYQVTQFGKPVTLSCSQTLNHNVMYWYQQKSSQAPKLLFHYYDKDFNNEADTPDNFQSRRPNTSFCFLDIRSPGLGDTAMYLCATSRAVRSNYGYTFGSGTRLTVV.

This chain joins TRBV5-1 and TRBJ2-5; TRBD2 agrees at 11 bases. CDR1 and CDR2 (germline): SGHRS, YFSETQ. CDR3 size: 16 residues. J was trimmed by 5 bases and V by 3 bases; bases with no gene match: 9. This chain's CDR3 is CASSSPSGRFPETQYF. CDR3 bases: TGCGCCAGCAGCTCCCCTAGCGGGAGGTTTCCCGAGACCCAGTACTTC.

The CDR3 sequence: CASSVDPDPKQTQYF. CDR3 nucleotide sequence: TGTGCCAGCAGCGTAGACCCGGACCCGAAGCAGACCCAGTACTTC. The V gene is TRBV9, the J gene TRBJ2-5; D remains unclear. V lost 0 bases and J lost 6, with 15 bases in between. CDR1 is SGDLS and CDR2 is YYNGEE in the germline V gene. This CDR3 has 15 residues.

CDR3 in amino acids: CASSFMGQGQETQYF. The DNA of the CDR3 is TGTGCCAGCAGTTTTATGGGACAGGGGCAAGAGACCCAGTACTTC. This chain uses TRBV27 with TRBJ2-5; 10 bases fit TRBD1. CDR3 size: 15 residues. CDR1 and CDR2 from the germline V gene are MNHEY and SMNVEV (reference sequence). V was clipped by 3 bases and J by 2 bases; unmatched bases: 3.

V is TRBV27 and J is TRBJ2-1; weak D call: TRBD2 (6 bases). Germline V gene lookup returns CDR1 MNHEY and CDR2 SMNVEV (reference sequence). CDR3 length: 13 amino acids. Trimming removed 3 bases at V and 5 bases at J, with 8 bases between. Here the CDR3 DNA reads TGTGCCAGCAGTTTCCTAGCGAACAATGAGCAGTTCTTC. Protein: CASSFLANNEQFF.

The V and J genes are TRBV18 and TRBJ2-1; D is unclear. Per the germline V gene, CDR1 is KGHSH and CDR2 is LQKENI. Trimming removed 3 bases from V and 2 bases from J, with 8 bases in between. The CDR3 totals 14 residues. The CDR3 reads CASSPYTAYNEQFF. Here the CDR3 DNA reads TGTGCCAGCTCACCCTACACGGCCTACAATGAGCAGTTCTTC.

The chain employs TRBV6-8 and TRBJ1-5; D remains ambiguous. Trimming stripped 2 bases from V and 4 bases from J, with 6 bases between. Germline V gene lookup returns CDR1 MNHGY and CDR2 SAAAGT. The CDR3 is made up of 13 amino acids. CDR3 DNA: TGTGCCAGCAGTTACGACGGGAATCAGCCCCAGCATTTT. It encodes CASSYDGNQPQHF.

The genes are TRBV16 and TRBJ1-1; 11 nucleotides line up with TRBD1. The ends lost 4 bases at V and 6 bases at J; junction bases unmatched: 7. Germline V CDR1 and CDR2: KGHSY, FQNENV. The CDR3 is made up of 15 amino acids. Here the CDR3 DNA reads TGTGCCAGCAGCCTCATAGGACAGGGGGCACCTGAAGCTTTCTTT. Translated: CASSLIGQGAPEAFF.

The chain recombines TRBV3-1 (or the pseudogene TRBV3-2) with TRBJ2-3; possibly TRBD1 or TRBD2 for D (5 bases each). The CDR3 is made up of 14 amino acids. V lost 3 bases and J 1 base, leaving 8 bases between the germline ends. The germline gives CDR1 LGHDT, CDR2 YNNKEL (reference sequence). In DNA form, the CDR3 reads TGTGCCAGCAGCCAGGGGACCCGCACAGATACGCAGTATTTT. Residues: CASSQGTRTDTQYF.

The chain has TRBV4-1 and TRBJ1-2, with D hard to call. This CDR3 contains 12 residues. Trimming left V 0 bases short and J 8 bases short, with 7 bases between. CDR1 is MGHRA, CDR2 YSYEKL, per germline. CDR3 in DNA: TGCGCCAGCAGCCAAGATGACCGGGGCTACACCTTC. Amino acids: CASSQDDRGYTF.